This TCR beta chain is drawn from a study of T cell repertoires in cytomegalovirus infection. Study in general: CMV infection plus the matching HLA type was flagged by public TCR beta signatures.

TCRdb reprocessed the reads with MiXCR, giving one entry per CDR3 protein. The data contain about a million distinct CDR3 sequences, roughly 30% of them singletons. Study-wide findings and caveats: There were carriers of CMV plus the relevant HLA, and cumulative public TCR beta family frequency identified them.

As concerns this clonotype: Its target is unknown.

The specimen comprised cultured CD8+ T cells from PBMCs, sampled from culture after CMV antigen stimulation. The TCR was taken from a human donor in good health (CMV status not recorded). Some clones in this sample may be carry-over from other donors' samples.

CDR3 residues: CASSQHMDRGARNEKLFF. In DNA form, the CDR3 reads TGCGCCAGCAGCCAACACATGGACAGGGGGGCCCGTAATGAAAAACTGTTTTTT. The chain has TRBV4-1 and TRBJ1-4; TRBD1 aligns across 10 bases. In germline, CDR1 is MGHRA, CDR2 YSYEKL. Germline trimming cut 2 bases from V and 4 bases from J; bases unmatched to any gene: 10. This CDR3 has 18 amino acids.